This TCR beta chain is drawn from a study of blood T cell repertoires in COVID-19. Study-level background: The United States, Italy and Spain provided the acute and convalescent COVID-19 samples. In each case, the material was cDNA or gDNA derived from T cells, B-cell-depleted T cells, or PBMCs.

This clone was observed a handful of times. V was cut by 2 bases and J by 0 bases, with 11 bases left in between. CDR1 and CDR2 (germline): GTSNPN, SVGIG (reference sequence). The CDR3 covers 15 residues. In the source study's methods: Reference gene primer amplification gave nucleated cell count estimates. Assay: immunoSEQ multiplex PCR; the TCRdb copy retains only in-frame clones and omits some. From that table come the V and J calls and clone size; the DNA was used to work out D and trimming. The sample lists under 300,000 clones; around 86% were seen once. The chain carries TRBV30 and TRBJ1-5; D might be TRBD1 (5 bases). This receptor was identified in a man aged 50-60 years with acute or convalescent COVID-19. Sequencing input: peripheral blood. CDR3 coding DNA: TGTGCCTGGAGTTTGGCAGGGTATAGCAATCAGCCCCAGCATTTT. Protein: CAWSLAGYSNQPQHF.